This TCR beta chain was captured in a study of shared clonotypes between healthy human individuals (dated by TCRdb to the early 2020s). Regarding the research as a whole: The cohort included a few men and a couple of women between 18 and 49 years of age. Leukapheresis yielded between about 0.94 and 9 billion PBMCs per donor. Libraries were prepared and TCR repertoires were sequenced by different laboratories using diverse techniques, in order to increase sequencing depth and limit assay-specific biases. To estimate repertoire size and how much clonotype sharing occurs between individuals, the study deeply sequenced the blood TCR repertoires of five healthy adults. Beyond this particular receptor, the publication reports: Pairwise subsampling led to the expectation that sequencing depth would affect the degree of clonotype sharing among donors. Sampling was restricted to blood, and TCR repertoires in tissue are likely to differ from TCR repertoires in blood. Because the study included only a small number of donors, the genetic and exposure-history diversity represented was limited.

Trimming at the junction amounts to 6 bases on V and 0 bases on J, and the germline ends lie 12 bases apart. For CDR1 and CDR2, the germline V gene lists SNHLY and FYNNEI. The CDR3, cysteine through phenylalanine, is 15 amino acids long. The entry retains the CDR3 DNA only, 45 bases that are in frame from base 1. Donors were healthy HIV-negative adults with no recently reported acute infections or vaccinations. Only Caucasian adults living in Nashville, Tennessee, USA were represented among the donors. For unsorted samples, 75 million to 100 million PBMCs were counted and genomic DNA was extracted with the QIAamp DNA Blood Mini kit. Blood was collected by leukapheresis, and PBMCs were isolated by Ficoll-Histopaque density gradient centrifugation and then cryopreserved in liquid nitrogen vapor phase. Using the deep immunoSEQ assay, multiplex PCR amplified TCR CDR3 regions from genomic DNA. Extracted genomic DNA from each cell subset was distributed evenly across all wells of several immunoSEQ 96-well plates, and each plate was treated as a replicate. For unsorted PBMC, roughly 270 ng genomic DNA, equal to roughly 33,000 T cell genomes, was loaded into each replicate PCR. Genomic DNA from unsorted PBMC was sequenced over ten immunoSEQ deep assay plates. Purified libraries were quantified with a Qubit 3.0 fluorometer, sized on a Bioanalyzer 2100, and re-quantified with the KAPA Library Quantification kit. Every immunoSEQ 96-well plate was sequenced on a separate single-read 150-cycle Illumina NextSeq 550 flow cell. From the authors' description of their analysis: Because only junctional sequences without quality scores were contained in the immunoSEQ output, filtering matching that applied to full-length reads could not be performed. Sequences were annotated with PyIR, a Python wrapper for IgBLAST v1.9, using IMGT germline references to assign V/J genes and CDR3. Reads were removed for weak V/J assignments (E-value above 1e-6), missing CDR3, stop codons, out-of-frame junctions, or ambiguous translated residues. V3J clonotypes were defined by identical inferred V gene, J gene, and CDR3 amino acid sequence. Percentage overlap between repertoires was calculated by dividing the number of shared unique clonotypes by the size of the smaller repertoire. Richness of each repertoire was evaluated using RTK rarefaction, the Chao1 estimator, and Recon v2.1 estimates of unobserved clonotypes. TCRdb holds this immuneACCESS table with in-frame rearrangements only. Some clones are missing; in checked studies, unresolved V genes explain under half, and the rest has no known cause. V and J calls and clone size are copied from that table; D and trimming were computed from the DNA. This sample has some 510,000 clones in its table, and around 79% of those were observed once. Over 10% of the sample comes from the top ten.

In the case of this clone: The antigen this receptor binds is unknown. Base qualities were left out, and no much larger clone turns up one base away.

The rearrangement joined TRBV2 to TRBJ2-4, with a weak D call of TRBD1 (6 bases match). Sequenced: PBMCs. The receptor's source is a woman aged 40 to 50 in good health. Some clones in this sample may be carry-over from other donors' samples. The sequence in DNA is TGTGCCAGCAGGAGAACAGGGCTAGCCAAAAACATTCAGTACTTC. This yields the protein CASRRTGLAKNIQYF.